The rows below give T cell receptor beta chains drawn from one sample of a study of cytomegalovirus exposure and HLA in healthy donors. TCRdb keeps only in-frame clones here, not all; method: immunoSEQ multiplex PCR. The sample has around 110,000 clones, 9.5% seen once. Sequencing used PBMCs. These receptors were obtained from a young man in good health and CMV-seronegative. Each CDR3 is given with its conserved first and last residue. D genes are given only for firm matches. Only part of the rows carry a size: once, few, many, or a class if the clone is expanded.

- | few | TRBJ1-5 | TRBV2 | CASTYRDNQPQHF | TGTGCCAGCACATACAGGGACAATCAGCCCCAGCATTTT
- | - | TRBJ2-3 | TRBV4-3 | CASSKSEGGTDTQYF | TGCGCCAGCAGCAAAAGCGAGGGCGGCACAGATACGCAGTATTTT
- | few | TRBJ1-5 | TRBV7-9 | CASSFYDQPQHF | TGTGCCAGCAGCTTCTATGATCAGCCCCAGCATTTT
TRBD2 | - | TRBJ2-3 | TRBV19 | CASSTLAGPTDTQYF | TGTGCCAGTAGTACGCTAGCGGGACCCACAGATACGCAGTATTTT
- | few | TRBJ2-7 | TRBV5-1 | CASSLTGTLSYEQYF | TGCGCCAGCAGCCTAACCGGGACACTATCCTACGAGCAGTACTTC
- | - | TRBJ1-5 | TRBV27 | CASSFAGSNQPQHF | TGTGCCAGCAGTTTCGCGGGTAGCAATCAGCCCCAGCATTTT
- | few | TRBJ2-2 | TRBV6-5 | CASSSAGNTGELFF | TGTGCCAGCAGCAGTGCGGGGAACACCGGGGAGCTGTTTTTT
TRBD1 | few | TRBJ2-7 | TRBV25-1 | CASSDGQGAYEQYF | TGTGCCAGCAGTGACGGACAGGGGGCTTACGAGCAGTACTTC
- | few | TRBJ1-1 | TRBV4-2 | CASRAKQDFLAEAFF | TGTGCCAGCAGAGCTAAACAGGATTTTCTGGCTGAAGCTTTCTTT
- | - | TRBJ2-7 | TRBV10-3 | CAISEGLSYEQYF | TGTGCCATCAGTGAGGGACTCTCCTACGAGCAGTACTTC
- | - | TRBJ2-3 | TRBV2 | CASTYSGVRTDTQYF | TGTGCCAGCACCTACTCGGGGGTAAGGACAGATACGCAGTATTTT
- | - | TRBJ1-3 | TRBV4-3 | CASSPSGWRGNTIYF | TGCGCCAGCAGCCCTAGTGGCTGGCGTGGAAACACCATATATTTT
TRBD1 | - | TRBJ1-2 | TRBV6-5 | CASIRDRGIYGYTF | TGTGCCAGCATACGGGACAGGGGAATATATGGCTACACCTTC
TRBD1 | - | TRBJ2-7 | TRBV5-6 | CASSLVPGQGSLEQYF | TGTGCCAGCAGCTTGGTACCCGGACAGGGTTCTTTGGAGCAGTACTTC
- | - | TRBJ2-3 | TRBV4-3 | CASSQERRGRERGPRDTQYF | TGCGCCAGCAGCCAAGAAAGAAGGGGGCGCGAGCGGGGGCCCCGGGATACGCAGTATTTT
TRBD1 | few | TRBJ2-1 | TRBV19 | CASSQTGSYNEQFF | TGTGCCAGTAGCCAGACAGGGTCCTACAATGAGCAGTTCTTC
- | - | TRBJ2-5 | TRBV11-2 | CASSFGPAGLQETQYF | TGTGCCAGCAGCTTCGGCCCAGCGGGCTTACAAGAGACCCAGTACTTC
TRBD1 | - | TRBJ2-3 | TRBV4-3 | CASSQDFTGGRFGTDTQYF | TGCGCCAGCAGCCAAGATTTCACAGGGGGTCGGTTCGGGACAGATACGCAGTATTTT
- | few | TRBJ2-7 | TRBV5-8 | CASSLTGAYEQYF | TGTGCCAGCAGCTTGACAGGAGCCTACGAGCAGTACTTC
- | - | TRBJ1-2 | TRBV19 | CASSMNGQPNSGYTF | TGTGCCAGTAGTATGAATGGACAGCCGAATTCTGGCTACACCTTC
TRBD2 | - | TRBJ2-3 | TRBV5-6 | CASSSPRASGTRDTQYF | TGTGCCAGCAGCTCTCCCCGGGCCAGCGGGACTAGAGATACGCAGTATTTT
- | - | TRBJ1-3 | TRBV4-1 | CASSEKTVSGNTIYF | TGCGCCAGCAGCGAAAAGACAGTCTCTGGAAACACCATATATTTT
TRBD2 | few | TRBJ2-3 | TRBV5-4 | CASSLWLAGGTDTQYF | TGTGCCAGCAGCTTGTGGCTAGCGGGGGGCACAGATACGCAGTATTTT
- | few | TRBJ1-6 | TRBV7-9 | CASSSAGDDSPLHF | TGTGCCAGCAGCTCCGCAGGGGACGATTCACCCCTCCACTTT
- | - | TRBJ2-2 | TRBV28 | CASSPSEGRRTGELFF | TGTGCCAGCAGTCCCTCGGAGGGGAGACGAACCGGGGAGCTGTTTTTT
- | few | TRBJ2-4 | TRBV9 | CASSATYSSQNIQYF | TGTGCCAGCAGCGCGACCTATTCTAGCCAAAACATTCAGTACTTC
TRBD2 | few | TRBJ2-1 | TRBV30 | CAWSPGGNNEQFF | TGTGCCTGGAGTCCGGGGGGGAACAATGAGCAGTTCTTC
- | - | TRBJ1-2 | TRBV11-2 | CASSSPQGWNGYTF | TGTGCCAGCAGCTCACCACAGGGTTGGAATGGCTACACCTTC
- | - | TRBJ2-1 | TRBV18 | CASSPPGGRYNEQFF | TGTGCCAGCTCACCACCCGGGGGGCGATACAATGAGCAGTTCTTC
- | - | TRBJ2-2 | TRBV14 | CASSPTGPTGELFF | TGTGCCAGCAGCCCCACAGGGCCCACCGGGGAGCTGTTTTTT
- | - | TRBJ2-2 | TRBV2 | CASSEGVGVFTGELFF | TGTGCCAGCAGTGAAGGCGTGGGAGTCTTCACCGGGGAGCTGTTTTTT
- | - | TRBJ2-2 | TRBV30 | CAWKPYTGELFF | TGTGCCTGGAAGCCTTACACCGGGGAGCTGTTTTTT
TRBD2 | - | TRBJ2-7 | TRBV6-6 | CASGVGLASEQYF | TGTGCCAGCGGCGTCGGACTAGCGTCCGAGCAGTACTTC
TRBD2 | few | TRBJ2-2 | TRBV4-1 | CASSPGTRAGTGELFF | TGCGCCAGCAGCCCCGGGACTAGGGCTGGTACCGGGGAGCTGTTTTTT
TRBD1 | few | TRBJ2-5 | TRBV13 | CASSLGGTGGGEAQYF | TGTGCCAGCAGCTTAGGCGGGACAGGGGGCGGTGAGGCCCAGTACTTC
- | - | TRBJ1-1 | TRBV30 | CAWRPGNTEAFF | TGTGCCTGGAGACCGGGGAACACTGAAGCTTTCTTT
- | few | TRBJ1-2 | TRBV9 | CASSVEQGKHGYTF | TGTGCCAGCAGCGTAGAACAGGGCAAGCATGGCTACACCTTC
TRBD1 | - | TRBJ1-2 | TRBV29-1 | CSSPGQGGEGYTF | TGCAGCTCACCGGGACAGGGAGGGGAAGGCTACACCTTC
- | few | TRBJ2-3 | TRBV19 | CASSIDGATDTQYF | TGTGCCAGTAGTATAGATGGGGCCACAGATACGCAGTATTTT
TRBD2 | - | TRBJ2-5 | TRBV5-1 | CASSLGLAGETQYF | TGCGCCAGCAGCTTGGGACTAGCGGGGGAGACCCAGTACTTC
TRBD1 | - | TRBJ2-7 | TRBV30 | CAFNQGARYEQYF | TGTGCCTTTAACCAGGGGGCACGCTACGAGCAGTACTTC